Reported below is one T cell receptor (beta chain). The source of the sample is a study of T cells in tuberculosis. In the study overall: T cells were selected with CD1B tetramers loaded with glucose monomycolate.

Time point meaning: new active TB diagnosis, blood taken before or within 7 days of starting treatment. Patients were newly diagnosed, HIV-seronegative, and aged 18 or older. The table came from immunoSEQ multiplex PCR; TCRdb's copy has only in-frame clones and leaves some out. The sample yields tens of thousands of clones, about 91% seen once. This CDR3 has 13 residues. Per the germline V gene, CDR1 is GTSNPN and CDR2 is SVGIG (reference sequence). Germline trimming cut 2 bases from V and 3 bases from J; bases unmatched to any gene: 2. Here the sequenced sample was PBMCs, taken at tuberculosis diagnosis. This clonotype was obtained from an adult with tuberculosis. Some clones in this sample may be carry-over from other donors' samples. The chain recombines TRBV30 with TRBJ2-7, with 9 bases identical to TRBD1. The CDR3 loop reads CAWSRQGGYEQYF. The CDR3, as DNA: TGTGCCTGGAGTAGACAGGGGGGCTACGAGCAGTACTTC.